This TCR beta chain was sequenced in a study of T cell changes during pregnancy in multiple sclerosis. V shed 5 bases and J 6 bases; nucleotides not matched to a gene: 11. This CDR3 spans 15 amino acids. From germline, CDR1 is ENHRY and CDR2 SYGVKD. Assay used: immunoSEQ multiplex PCR; TCRdb lists only in-frame clones, some missing. The sample lists tens of thousands of clones; roughly 90% were seen once. This sequence originates from a female donor in good health, enrolled as a control in a pregnancy study. The specimen comprised peripheral blood, sampled after pregnancy. V is TRBV10-3 and J is TRBJ2-7; 9 bases agree with TRBD2. As DNA, the CDR3 is TGTGCCATCAGTAGTGCCGGGACTAGCTCGGGCGAGCAGTACTTC. This codes for CAISSAGTSSGEQYF.